This T cell receptor beta chain was recorded in a study of CD8+CD57+ T cells in acquired aplastic anemia. Researchers used genomic DNA as the template to profile TCR beta VDJ and CDR3. TCRdb fed the reads into MiXCR, producing one record per CDR3 protein. This table holds 150,000 to 170,000 distinct CDR3 sequences, about 48% found once. Only patients with CD8+CD57+ cell expansion on flow cytometry were chosen for sequencing. This clonotype was found many times. Germline V gene sequence: CDR1 SGHAT, CDR2 FQDESV (reference sequence). The length of the CDR3 is 17 residues. The ends lost 5 bases at V and 3 bases at J; junction bases unmatched: 14.

The receptor was isolated from a human donor with aplastic anemia. The sequencing input was sorted CD4+, CD8+, or CD8+CD57+ T cells (not recorded which) from PBMCs. This sequence joins TRBV11-1 and TRBJ2-7, with 9 bases lining up with TRBD1. The DNA of the CDR3 is TGTGCCAGCAGCAACCCTTCCCGGGACAGGGTATTCTACGAGCAGTACTTC. It specifies CASSNPSRDRVFYEQYF.